One and the same sample provided the 11 T cell receptor beta chains below, sequenced in a study of T-cell memory formation after mild COVID-19. TCRdb redid the calling of the 5' RACE reads with MiXCR, one entry per CDR3 protein. This table has hundreds of thousands of distinct CDR3 sequences, 20% to 25% appearing once. Sequencing used PBMCs or a T cell subset sorted from them (not recorded which). These receptors were collected from an adult woman who had mild COVID-19 (a few samples of this study predate the infection). Cell type and time point are not known.

A few counts support this clonotype. The V gene is TRBV20-1, the J gene TRBJ2-2; 10 nucleotides agree with TRBD2. From germline, CDR1 is DFQATT and CDR2 SNEGSKA (reference sequence). The CDR3 extends over 17 amino acids. Losses at the gene ends were 0 bases for V and 3 bases for J; bases not matched to a gene: 7. The CDR3 DNA is TGCAGTGCTAGAGATCGCCCACTAGCGGGATACACCGGGGAGCTGTTTTTT. This translates into CSARDRPLAGYTGELFF.

The chain joins TRBV7-8 to TRBJ2-1; D assignment may be TRBD1 or TRBD2 (5 bases each). In germline, CDR1 is SGHVS, CDR2 FQNEAQ. V lost 1 base to trimming and J lost 4 bases, with 8 bases between them. The CDR3 loop spans 14 amino acids. Here the CDR3 reads CASSLGDPYNEQFF. The CDR3 coding sequence is TGTGCCAGCAGCTTAGGGGACCCATACAATGAGCAGTTCTTC.

This chain joins TRBV7-9 and TRBJ1-2, with D possibly being TRBD1 (6 bases). Germline loops: CDR1 SEHNR, CDR2 FQNEAQ (reference sequence). The V gene lost 8 bases and the J gene lost 2 bases, with 21 bases spanning the gap. CDR3 length: 16 residues. In DNA, the CDR3 is TGTGCCAGCGGGTCCACAGGGCCCCTTTTAAACTATGGCTACACCTTC. Its protein product is CASGSTGPLLNYGYTF.

This clonotype was counted at least ten times. This chain uses TRBV5-1 with TRBJ2-3; no definite D call. The germline V gene encodes CDR1 SGHRS and CDR2 YFSETQ. There are 12 residues in the CDR3. With 4 bases removed from V and 0 bases from J, the gap between germline ends came to 3 bases. Here the CDR3 reads CASSVSTDTQYF. CDR3 bases: TGCGCCAGCAGCGTAAGCACAGATACGCAGTATTTT.

The chain recombines TRBV5-1 with TRBJ1-2; D is unclear. V was trimmed by 1 base and J by 0 bases, leaving 16 bases between them. The CDR3 totals 17 residues. Germline loops: CDR1 SGHRS, CDR2 YFSETQ. The CDR3 sequence: CASSLMSSVTTNYGYTF. The CDR3 nucleotides are TGCGCCAGCAGCTTGATGTCGTCAGTTACTACTAACTATGGCTACACCTTC.

The CDR3 DNA follows: TGCGCCAGCAGCCTAAACCGGGACACCGACTCTGGAAACACCATATATTTT. This translates into CASSLNRDTDSGNTIYF. V is TRBV5-1 and J is TRBJ1-3; maybe TRBD1 (6 bases). The germline V gene has CDR1 SGHRS and CDR2 YFSETQ. The V end was cut by 4 bases, the J end by 0 bases, with 17 bases between. The CDR3 covers 17 residues.

This rearrangement joins TRBV12-3 or TRBV12-4 to TRBJ1-5, with D tentatively TRBD1 (6 bases). The CDR3 is 13 amino acids. The ends were cut back, 5 bases at V and 4 bases at J, with 9 bases in the middle. The CDR3 sequence: CASSGTMNQPQHF. Written as DNA, the CDR3 is TGTGCCAGCAGTGGGACAATGAATCAGCCCCAGCATTTT.

This clonotype was seen more than once but under ten times. V usage is TRBV5-5 and J usage is TRBJ2-6, with D possibly being TRBD1 or TRBD2 (6 bases each). The length of the CDR3 is 19 residues. The V gene lost 4 bases and the J gene lost 0 bases, with 20 bases spanning the gap. Germline lookup yields CDR1 SGHKS and CDR2 YYEKEE (reference sequence). The CDR3 protein is CASSRGGTTLSSGANVLTF. CDR3 sequence (DNA): TGTGCCAGCAGCCGAGGGGGGACGACGCTCAGCTCTGGGGCCAACGTCCTGACTTTC. Full variable domain (rest looked up from reference TRBV5-5 and TRBJ2-6): DAGVTQSPTHLIKTRGQQVTLRCSPISGHKSVSWYQQVLGQGPQFIFQYYEKEERGRGNFPDRFSARQFPNYSSELNVNALLLGDSALYLCASSRGGTTLSSGANVLTFGAGSRLTVL.

The table lists this clonotype with many counts. This chain joins TRBV5-5 and TRBJ2-7, with D unclear. Deletions cut 0 bases from V and 1 base from J, with 14 bases between. Germline CDR1 reads SGHKS; CDR2 reads YYEKEE (reference sequence). The CDR3 runs to 16 residues. The CDR3 region is CASSLGSGVRSYEQYF. The DNA for the CDR3 is TGTGCCAGCAGCTTGGGCTCGGGCGTACGTTCCTACGAGCAGTACTTC.

The chain carries TRBV6-1 and TRBJ1-1; no firm D call. This CDR3 is 12 amino acids long. Germline CDR1 reads MNHNS; CDR2 reads SASEGT. Trimming removed 6 bases at V and 1 base at J, with 6 bases between. CDR3 loop: CASRSRNTEAFF. The CDR3 bases are TGTGCCAGCAGATCAAGGAACACTGAAGCTTTCTTT.

This clonotype has only a few counts. V and J are TRBV9 and TRBJ2-3; D perhaps matches TRBD2 (5 bases). Trimming stripped 0 bases from V and 8 bases from J, with 19 bases between. Germline V CDR1 and CDR2: SGDLS, YYNGEE. The CDR3 covers 16 residues. CDR3 sequence reads: CASSVERFRPGVTQYF. Written as DNA, the CDR3 is TGTGCCAGCAGCGTAGAGAGGTTCCGTCCCGGGGTTACGCAGTATTTT.